One and the same sample provided the 12 T cell receptor beta chains below, sequenced in a study of blood T cell repertoires in COVID-19. Produced via immunoSEQ multiplex PCR; TCRdb's table is partial and in-frame only. The sample holds around 210,000 clones, around three quarters seen once. Material for sequencing was peripheral blood. These receptors all come from a woman in her 70s with acute or convalescent COVID-19.

The CDR3 nucleotides are TGTGCCAGCAGCTTAGGCCGGGACAGGGATCGAGAGACCCAGTACTTC. Its protein product is CASSLGRDRDRETQYF. The chain links TRBV7-9 to TRBJ2-5; 9 nucleotides line up with TRBD1. Germline values: CDR1 SEHNR, CDR2 FQNEAQ (reference sequence). The CDR3 runs 16 residues. V shed 1 base, J shed 4 bases, and the junction held 7 bases outside the gene matches.

The chain combines TRBV7-9 with TRBJ1-2; D is undetermined. The CDR3 covers 11 residues. Germline loops: CDR1 SEHNR, CDR2 FQNEAQ (reference sequence). The germline V and J ends were trimmed by 2 bases and 8 bases, with 6 bases remaining between them. The CDR3 DNA is TGTGCCAGCAGCTTACTCGGGGGCTACACCTTC. The encoded protein is CASSLLGGYTF.

The V gene is TRBV28, the J gene TRBJ1-4, with 7 bases aligning to TRBD1. This CDR3 is 14 amino acids long. V shed 6 bases, J shed 5 bases, and the junction held 6 bases outside the gene matches. The germline V gene has CDR1 MDHEN and CDR2 SYDVKM. The CDR3 DNA reads as TGTGCCAGCAGGGACCCAGGGGGGAATGAAAAACTGTTTTTT. It is translated as CASRDPGGNEKLFF.

This chain joins TRBV28 and TRBJ1-1; 10 bases line up with TRBD1. J was trimmed by 3 bases and V by 0 bases; bases with no gene match: 7. Germline CDR1 reads MDHEN; CDR2 reads SYDVKM. CDR3 length: 17 residues. The CDR3 DNA reads TGTGCCAGCAGTTTATGGGGGACAGGGGCCGGCGACACTGAAGCTTTCTTT. As protein: CASSLWGTGAGDTEAFF.

The chain has TRBV5-1 and TRBJ2-7; D gene uncertain. CDR3 length: 13 residues. CDR1 is SGHRS, CDR2 YFSETQ, per germline. With 5 bases removed from V and 0 bases from J, the gap between germline ends came to 9 bases. In DNA form, the CDR3 reads TGCGCCAGCAGAGATCCCAGCTCCTACGAGCAGTACTTC. Its translation: CASRDPSSYEQYF.

The chain employs TRBV27 and TRBJ1-2; 10 nucleotides line up with TRBD1. The junction had 4 bases not matched to a gene; V was cut back by 6 bases and J by 0 bases. Germline V gives CDR1 MNHEY, CDR2 SMNVEV (reference sequence). The CDR3 is made up of 15 amino acids. The CDR3 DNA sequence: TGTGCCAGCAGGACCGGACAGGGGGCTAACTATGGCTACACCTTC. It encodes CASRTGQGANYGYTF.

This clone was detected a few times. The chain recombines TRBV5-5 with TRBJ1-2; D unclear. The CDR3 is 13 residues long. V was cut by 4 bases and J by 2 bases, with 9 bases left in between. Germline V lookup: CDR1 SGHKS, CDR2 YYEKEE (reference sequence). CDR3 nucleotide sequence: TGTGCCAGCAGCCCCCAGGAAAACTATGGCTACACCTTC. Encoded protein: CASSPQENYGYTF.

J is TRBJ1-1 and V is TRBV5-1; 9 nucleotides line up with TRBD1. The CDR3 totals 15 residues. The ends lost 0 bases at V and 4 bases at J; junction bases unmatched: 4. CDR1 is SGHRS and CDR2 is YFSETQ in the germline V gene. CDR3 in amino acids: CASSLATGGFTEAFF. In DNA, the CDR3 is TGCGCCAGCAGCTTGGCGACAGGGGGTTTCACTGAAGCTTTCTTT.

The chain recombines TRBV5-1 with TRBJ2-7, with TRBD2 matching 12 bases. Trimming cost V 4 bases and J 3 bases; bases outside gene matches: 5. The germline gives CDR1 SGHRS, CDR2 YFSETQ. The CDR3 covers 15 residues. The CDR3 DNA reads as TGCGCCAGCAGCGACGGACTAGCGGGAATCTACGAGCAGTACTTC. This gives the protein CASSDGLAGIYEQYF.

V and J are TRBV7-8 and TRBJ2-7, with a tentative D call TRBD2 (7 bases). The CDR3 has 16 residues. Germline loops: CDR1 SGHVS, CDR2 FQNEAQ. V dropped 0 bases and J dropped 3 bases, with 15 bases sitting between them. CDR3 sequence: CASSLARLGGLYEQYF. CDR3 in DNA: TGTGCCAGCAGCTTAGCTCGCCTGGGGGGGCTCTACGAGCAGTACTTC.

V gene TRBV21-1 combines with J gene TRBJ2-7; the table's D call, TRBD2, has no DNA check behind it. TRBV21-1 is a listed pseudogene. The CDR3 consists of 16 residues. CDR3 nucleotide sequence: TGTGCCAGCAGCTTATATAGCGGGAGGGCCTTGTACGAGCAGTACTTC. Its translation is CASSLYSGRALYEQYF.

The chain carries TRBV29-1 and TRBJ2-5, with D unresolved. From germline, CDR1 is SQVTM and CDR2 ANQGSEA. This CDR3 has 14 residues. The germline V and J ends were trimmed by 3 bases and 4 bases, with 15 bases remaining between them. CDR3 residues: CSVEWASLGETQYF. The DNA of the CDR3 is TGCAGCGTTGAGTGGGCCTCCCTGGGAGAGACCCAGTACTTC.